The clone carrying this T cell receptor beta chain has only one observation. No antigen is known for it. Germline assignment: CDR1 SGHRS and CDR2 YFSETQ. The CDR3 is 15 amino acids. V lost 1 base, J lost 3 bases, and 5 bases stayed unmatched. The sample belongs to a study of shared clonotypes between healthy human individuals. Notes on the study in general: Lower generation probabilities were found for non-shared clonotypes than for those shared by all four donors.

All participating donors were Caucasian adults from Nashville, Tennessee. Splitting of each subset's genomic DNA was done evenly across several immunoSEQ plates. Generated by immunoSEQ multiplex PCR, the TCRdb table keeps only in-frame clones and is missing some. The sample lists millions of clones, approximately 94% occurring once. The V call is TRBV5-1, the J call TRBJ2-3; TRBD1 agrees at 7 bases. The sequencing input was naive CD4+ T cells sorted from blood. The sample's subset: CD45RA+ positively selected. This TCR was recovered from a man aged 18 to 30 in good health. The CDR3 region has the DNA TGCGCCAGCAGCTTGTCTGTACAGGGGACAGATACGCAGTATTTT. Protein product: CASSLSVQGTDTQYF.